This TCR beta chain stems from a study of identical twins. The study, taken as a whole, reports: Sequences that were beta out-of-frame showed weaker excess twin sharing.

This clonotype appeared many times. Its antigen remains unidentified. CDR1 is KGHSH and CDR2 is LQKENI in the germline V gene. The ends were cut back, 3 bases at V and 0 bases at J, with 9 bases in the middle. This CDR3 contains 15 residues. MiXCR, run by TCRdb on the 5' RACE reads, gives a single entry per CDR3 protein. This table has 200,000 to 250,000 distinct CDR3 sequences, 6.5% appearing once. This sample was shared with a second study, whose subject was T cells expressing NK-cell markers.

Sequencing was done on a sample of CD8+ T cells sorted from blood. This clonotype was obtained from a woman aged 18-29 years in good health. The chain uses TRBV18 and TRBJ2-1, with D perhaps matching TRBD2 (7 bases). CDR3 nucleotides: TGTGCCAGCTCACCGGGGGGGCGCTCCTACAATGAGCAGTTCTTC. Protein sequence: CASSPGGRSYNEQFF.